The clone carrying this T cell receptor (beta chain) has a single count. Its specificity is unknown. This CDR3 is 17 amino acids long. Together with a sample-barcoded 5' primer, a J-beta primer mix was included in a second PCR lasting roughly 6 to 12 cycles. Every sample returned 2.5 million or more CDR3-containing paired-end reads. TCRdb re-derived calls from the 5' RACE reads in MiXCR, one entry per CDR3 protein. In the table there are fewer than 1,000,000 distinct CDR3 sequences, about 42% of which are singletons. This record belongs to a study of blood T cells in healthy people across ages. Points from the study as a whole: It was the long-lived donors that had more naive CD4+ cells and higher diversity than aged donors.

This sequence originates from a man aged 55 to 70 in good health. The chain has TRBV21-1 and TRBJ1-6; the DNA was not compared with TRBD1, the D call given in the table. TRBV21-1 is listed as a pseudogene. Sequencing was done on a sample of blood. CDR3 nucleotides: TGTGCCAGCAGCAAAGGCCCGGACAGGGCCTATAATTCACCCCTCCACTTT. This gives the protein CASSKGPDRAYNSPLHF.